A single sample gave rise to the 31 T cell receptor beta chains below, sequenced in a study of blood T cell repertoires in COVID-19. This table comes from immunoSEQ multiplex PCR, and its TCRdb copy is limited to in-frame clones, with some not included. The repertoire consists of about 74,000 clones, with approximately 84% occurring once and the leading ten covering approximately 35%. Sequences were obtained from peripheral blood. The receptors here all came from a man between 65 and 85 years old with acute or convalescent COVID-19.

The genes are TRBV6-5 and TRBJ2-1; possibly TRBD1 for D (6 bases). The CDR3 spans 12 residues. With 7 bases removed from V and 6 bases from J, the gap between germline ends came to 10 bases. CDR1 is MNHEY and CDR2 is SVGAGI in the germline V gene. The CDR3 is CASNRVGNEQFF. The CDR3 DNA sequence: TGTGCCAGCAACAGGGTTGGCAATGAGCAGTTCTTC.

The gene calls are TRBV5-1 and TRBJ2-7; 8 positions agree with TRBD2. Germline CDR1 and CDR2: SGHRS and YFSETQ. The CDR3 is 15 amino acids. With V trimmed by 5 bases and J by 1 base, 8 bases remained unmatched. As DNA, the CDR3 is TGCGCCAGCAGTCCGGCGGGGGGCGCGTCCTACGAGCAGTACTTC. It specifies CASSPAGGASYEQYF.

The CDR3 DNA reads as TGTGCCAGCAGTCCCCAGCCCGGGACAGGGGGTTGGTACGAGCAGTACTTC. Residues: CASSPQPGTGGWYEQYF. The chain carries TRBV27 and TRBJ2-7; the match to TRBD1 covers 11 bases. The CDR3 spans 17 residues. V lost 5 bases to trimming and J lost 4 bases; unmatched junction nucleotides: 13. In germline, CDR1 is MNHEY, CDR2 SMNVEV (reference sequence).

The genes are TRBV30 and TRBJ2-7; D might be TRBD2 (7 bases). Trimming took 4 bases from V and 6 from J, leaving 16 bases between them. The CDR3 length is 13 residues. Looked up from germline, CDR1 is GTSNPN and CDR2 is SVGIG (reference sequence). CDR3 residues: CAWNPGGRVEQYF. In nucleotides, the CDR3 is TGTGCCTGGAATCCCGGGGGGCGGGTCGAGCAGTACTTC.

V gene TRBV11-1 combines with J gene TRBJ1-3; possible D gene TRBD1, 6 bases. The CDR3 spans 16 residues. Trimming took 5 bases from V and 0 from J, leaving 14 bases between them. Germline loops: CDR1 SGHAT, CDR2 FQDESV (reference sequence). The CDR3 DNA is TGTGCCAGCAGCCACCCGACAGGAAGCTCTGGAAACACCATATATTTT. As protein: CASSHPTGSSGNTIYF.

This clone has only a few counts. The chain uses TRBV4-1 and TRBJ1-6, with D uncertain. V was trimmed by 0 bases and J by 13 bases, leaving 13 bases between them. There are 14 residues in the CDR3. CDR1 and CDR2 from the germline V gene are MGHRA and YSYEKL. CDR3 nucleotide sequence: TGCGCCAGCAGCCAAGATCGTCAGGTCTTCCCCCTCCACTTT. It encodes CASSQDRQVFPLHF.

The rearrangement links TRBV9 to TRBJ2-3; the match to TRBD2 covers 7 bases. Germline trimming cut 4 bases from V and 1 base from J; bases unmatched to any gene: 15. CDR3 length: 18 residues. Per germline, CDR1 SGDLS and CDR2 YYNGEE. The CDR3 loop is CASSTRVVVAGRTDTQYF. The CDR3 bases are TGTGCCAGCAGCACCCGAGTGGTTGTAGCGGGCCGCACAGATACGCAGTATTTT.

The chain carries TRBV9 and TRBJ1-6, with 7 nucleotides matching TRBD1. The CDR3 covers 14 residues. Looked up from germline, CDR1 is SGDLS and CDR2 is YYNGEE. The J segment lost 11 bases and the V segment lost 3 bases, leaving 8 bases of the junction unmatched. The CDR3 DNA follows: TGTGCCAGCAGCGGGCCCGACAGGGAGGCACCCCTCCACTTT. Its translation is CASSGPDREAPLHF.

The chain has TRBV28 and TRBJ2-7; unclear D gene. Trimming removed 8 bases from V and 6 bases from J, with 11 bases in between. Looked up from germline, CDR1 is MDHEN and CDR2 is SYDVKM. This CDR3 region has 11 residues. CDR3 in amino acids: CASSPRGEQYF. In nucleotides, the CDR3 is TGTGCCAGCTCACCCCGAGGCGAGCAGTACTTC.

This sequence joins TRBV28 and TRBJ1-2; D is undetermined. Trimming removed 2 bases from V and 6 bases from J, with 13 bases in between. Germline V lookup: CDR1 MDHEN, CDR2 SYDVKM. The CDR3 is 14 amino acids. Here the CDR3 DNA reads TGTGCCAGCAGTTTACGGCCAAGGGAGGATGGCTACACCTTC. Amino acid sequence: CASSLRPREDGYTF.

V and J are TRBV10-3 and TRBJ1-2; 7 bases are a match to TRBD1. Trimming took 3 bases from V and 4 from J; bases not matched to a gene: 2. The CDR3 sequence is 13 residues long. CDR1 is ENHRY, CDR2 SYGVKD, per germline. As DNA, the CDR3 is TGTGCCATCAGTGAAGACAGGGTCTATGGCTACACCTTC. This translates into CAISEDRVYGYTF.

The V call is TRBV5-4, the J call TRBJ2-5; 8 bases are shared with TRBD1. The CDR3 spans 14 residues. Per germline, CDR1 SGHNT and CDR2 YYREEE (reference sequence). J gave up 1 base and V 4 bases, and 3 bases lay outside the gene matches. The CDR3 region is CASSLDRVQETQYF. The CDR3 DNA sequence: TGTGCCAGCAGCCTGGACAGGGTCCAAGAGACCCAGTACTTC.

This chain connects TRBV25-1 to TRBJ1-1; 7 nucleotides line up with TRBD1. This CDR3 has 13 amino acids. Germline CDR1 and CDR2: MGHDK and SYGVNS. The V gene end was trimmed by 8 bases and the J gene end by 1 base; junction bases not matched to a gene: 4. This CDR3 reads CASSPGGNTEAFF. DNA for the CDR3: TGTGCCAGCTCCCCAGGGGGGAACACTGAAGCTTTCTTT. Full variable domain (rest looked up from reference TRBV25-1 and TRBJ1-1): EADIYQTPRYLVIGTGKKITLECSQTMGHDKMYWYQQDPGMELHLIHYSYGVNSTEKGDLSSESTVSRIRTEHFPLTLESARPSHTSQYLCASSPGGNTEAFFGQGTRLTVV.

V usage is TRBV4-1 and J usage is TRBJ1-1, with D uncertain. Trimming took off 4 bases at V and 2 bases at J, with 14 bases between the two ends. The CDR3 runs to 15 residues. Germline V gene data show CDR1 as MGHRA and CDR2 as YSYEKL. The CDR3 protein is CASSPDRGINTEAFF. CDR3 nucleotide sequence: TGCGCCAGCAGCCCCGACCGGGGTATTAACACTGAAGCTTTCTTT.

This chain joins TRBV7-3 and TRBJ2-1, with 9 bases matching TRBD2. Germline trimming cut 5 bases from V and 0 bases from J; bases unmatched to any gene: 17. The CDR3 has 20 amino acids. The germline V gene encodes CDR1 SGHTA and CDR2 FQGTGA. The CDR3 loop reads CASSRSASGRTLASYNEQFF. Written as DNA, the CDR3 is TGTGCCAGCAGCCGCAGTGCCAGCGGGAGGACCCTCGCCTCCTACAATGAGCAGTTCTTC.

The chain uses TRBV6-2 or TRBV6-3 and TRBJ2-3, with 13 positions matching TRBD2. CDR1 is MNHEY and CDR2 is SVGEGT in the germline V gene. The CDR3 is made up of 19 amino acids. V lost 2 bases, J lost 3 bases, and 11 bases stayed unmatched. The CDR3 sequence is CASSYELAGGSYRTDTQYF. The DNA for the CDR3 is TGTGCCAGCAGTTACGAACTAGCGGGAGGGAGTTATCGGACAGATACGCAGTATTTT.

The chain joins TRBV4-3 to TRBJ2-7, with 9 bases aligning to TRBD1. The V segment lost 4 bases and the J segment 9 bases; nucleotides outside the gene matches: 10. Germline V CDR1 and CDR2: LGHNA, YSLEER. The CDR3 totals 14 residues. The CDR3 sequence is CASSPGGQGVRQYF. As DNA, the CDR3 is TGCGCCAGCAGCCCCGGGGGACAGGGAGTTAGGCAGTACTTC.

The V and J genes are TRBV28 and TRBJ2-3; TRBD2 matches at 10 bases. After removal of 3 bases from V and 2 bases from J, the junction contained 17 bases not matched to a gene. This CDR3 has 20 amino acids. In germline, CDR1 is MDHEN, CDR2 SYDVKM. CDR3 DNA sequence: TGTGCCAGCAGTTTTATGCCCCCACCCCCTCTAGCGGGAGCCACAGATACGCAGTATTTT. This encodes CASSFMPPPPLAGATDTQYF. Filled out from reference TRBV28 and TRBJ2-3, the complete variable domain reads DVKVTQSSRYLVKRTGEKVFLECVQDMDHENMFWYRQDPGLGLRLIYFSYDVKMKEKGDIPEGYSVSREKKERFSLILESASTNQTSMYLCASSFMPPPPLAGATDTQYFGPGTRLTVL.

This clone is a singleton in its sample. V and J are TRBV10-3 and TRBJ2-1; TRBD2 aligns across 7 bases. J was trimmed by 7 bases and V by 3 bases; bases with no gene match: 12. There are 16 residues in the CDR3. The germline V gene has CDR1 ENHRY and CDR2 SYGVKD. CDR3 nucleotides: TGTGCCATCAGTGATCTGGTCCAGAAAGCGGGGAATGAGCAGTTCTTC. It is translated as CAISDLVQKAGNEQFF.

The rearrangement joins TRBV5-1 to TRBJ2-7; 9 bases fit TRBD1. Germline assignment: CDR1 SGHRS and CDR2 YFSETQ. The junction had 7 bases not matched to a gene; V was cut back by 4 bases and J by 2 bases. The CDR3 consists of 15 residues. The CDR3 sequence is CASSPDGTGPYEQYF. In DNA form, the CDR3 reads TGCGCCAGCAGCCCGGACGGGACAGGGCCCTACGAGCAGTACTTC.

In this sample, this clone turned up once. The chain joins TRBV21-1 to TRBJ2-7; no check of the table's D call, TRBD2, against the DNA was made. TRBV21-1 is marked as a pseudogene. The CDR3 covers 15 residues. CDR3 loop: CASSKLDRARREQYF. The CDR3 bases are TGTGCCAGCAGCAAATTGGATCGCGCTCGGCGGGAGCAGTACTTC.

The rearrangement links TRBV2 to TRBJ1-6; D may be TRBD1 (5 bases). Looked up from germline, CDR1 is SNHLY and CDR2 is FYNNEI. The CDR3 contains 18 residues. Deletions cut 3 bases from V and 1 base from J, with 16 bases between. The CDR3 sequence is CASSDTPPGGSYNSPLHF. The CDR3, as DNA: TGTGCCAGCAGTGATACGCCACCCGGGGGGTCCTATAATTCACCCCTCCACTTT.

Written as DNA, the CDR3 is TGTGCCAGCAGTCCTAGGGCTAGCGGGGGGGATGAGCAGTTCTTC. Translation: CASSPRASGGDEQFF. The chain joins TRBV2 to TRBJ2-1; 12 bases line up with TRBD2. Germline-derived CDR1 and CDR2 are SNHLY and FYNNEI. The CDR3 loop spans 15 amino acids. Trimming at V came to 5 bases and at J to 8 bases, leaving 7 bases not matched to a gene.

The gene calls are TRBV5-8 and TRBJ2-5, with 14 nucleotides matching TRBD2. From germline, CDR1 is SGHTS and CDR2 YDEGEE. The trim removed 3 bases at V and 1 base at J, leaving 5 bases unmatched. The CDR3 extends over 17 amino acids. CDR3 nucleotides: TGTGCCAGCAGCTGGGGACTAGCGGGGGCCCTCCAAGAGACCCAGTACTTC. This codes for CASSWGLAGALQETQYF.

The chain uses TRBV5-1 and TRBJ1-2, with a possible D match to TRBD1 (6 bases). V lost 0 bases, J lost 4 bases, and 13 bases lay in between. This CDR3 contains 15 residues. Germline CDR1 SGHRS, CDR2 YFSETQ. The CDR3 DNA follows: TGCGCCAGCAGCTTGGAGGGGGGGATCGGCTATGGCTACACCTTC. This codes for CASSLEGGIGYGYTF.

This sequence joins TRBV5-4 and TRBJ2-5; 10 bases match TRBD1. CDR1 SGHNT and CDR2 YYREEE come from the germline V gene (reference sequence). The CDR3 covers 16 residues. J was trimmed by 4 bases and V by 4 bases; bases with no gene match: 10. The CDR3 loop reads CASSTRQGARAETQYF. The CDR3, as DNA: TGTGCCAGCAGCACGCGACAGGGGGCGCGTGCAGAGACCCAGTACTTC.

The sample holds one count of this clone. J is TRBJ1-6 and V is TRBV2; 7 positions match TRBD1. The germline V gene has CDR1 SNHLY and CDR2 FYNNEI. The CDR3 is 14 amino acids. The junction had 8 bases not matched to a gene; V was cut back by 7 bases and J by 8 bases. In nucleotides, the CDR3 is TGTGCCAGCACTCCAGGGGGAAAGGATTCACCCCTCCACTTT. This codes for CASTPGGKDSPLHF.

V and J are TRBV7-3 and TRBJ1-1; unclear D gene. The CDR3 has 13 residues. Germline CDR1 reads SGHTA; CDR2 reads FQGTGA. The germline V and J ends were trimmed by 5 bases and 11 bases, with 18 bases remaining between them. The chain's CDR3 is CASSLDGQRRAFF. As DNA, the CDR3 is TGTGCCAGCAGCCTAGATGGGCAAAGGAGGGCTTTCTTT.

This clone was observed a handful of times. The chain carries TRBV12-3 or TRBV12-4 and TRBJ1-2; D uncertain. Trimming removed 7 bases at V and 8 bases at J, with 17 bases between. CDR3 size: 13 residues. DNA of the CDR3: TGTGCCAGCACCCATCGCAGGATTGGCGGCTACACCTTC. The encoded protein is CASTHRRIGGYTF.

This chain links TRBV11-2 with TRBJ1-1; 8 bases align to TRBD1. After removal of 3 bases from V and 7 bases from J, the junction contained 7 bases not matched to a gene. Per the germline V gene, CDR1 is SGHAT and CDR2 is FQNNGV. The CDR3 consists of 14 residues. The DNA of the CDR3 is TGTGCCAGCAGCTTCGGACAGGGTGCTGGTGAAGCTTTCTTT. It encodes CASSFGQGAGEAFF. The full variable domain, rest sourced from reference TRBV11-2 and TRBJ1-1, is EAGVAQSPRYKIIEKRQSVAFWCNPISGHATLYWYQQILGQGPKLLIQFQNNGVVDDSQLPKDRFSAERLKGVDSTLKIQPAKLEDSAVYLCASSFGQGAGEAFFGQGTRLTVV.

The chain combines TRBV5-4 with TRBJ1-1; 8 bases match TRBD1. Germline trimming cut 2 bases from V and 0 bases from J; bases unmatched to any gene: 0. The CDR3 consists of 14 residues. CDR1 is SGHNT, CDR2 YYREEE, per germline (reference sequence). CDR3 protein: CASSLQGVNTEAFF. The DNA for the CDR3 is TGTGCCAGCAGCTTACAGGGGGTGAACACTGAAGCTTTCTTT.